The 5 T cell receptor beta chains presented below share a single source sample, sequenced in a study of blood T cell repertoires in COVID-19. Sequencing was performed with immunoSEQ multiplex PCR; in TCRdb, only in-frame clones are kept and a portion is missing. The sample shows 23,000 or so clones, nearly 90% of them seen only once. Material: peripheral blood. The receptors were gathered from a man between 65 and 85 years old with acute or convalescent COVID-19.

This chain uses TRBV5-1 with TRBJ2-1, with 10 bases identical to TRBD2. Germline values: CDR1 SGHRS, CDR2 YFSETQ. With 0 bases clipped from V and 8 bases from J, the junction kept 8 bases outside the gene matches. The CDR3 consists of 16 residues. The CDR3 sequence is CASSLAGLAGAHEQFF. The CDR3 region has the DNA TGCGCCAGCAGCTTGGCCGGGCTAGCGGGAGCCCATGAGCAGTTCTTC.

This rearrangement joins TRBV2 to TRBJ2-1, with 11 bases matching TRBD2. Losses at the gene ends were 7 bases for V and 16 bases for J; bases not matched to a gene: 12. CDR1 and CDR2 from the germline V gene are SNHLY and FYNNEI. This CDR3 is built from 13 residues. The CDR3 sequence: CASTDSGGASEFF. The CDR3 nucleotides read TGTGCCAGCACCGATAGCGGGGGGGCCAGTGAATTCTTC. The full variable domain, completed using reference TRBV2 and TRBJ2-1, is EPEVTQTPSHQVTQMGQEVILRCVPISNHLYFYWYRQILGQKVEFLVSFYNNEISEKSEIFDDQFSVERPDGSNFTLKIRSTKLEDSAMYFCASTDSGGASEFFGPGTRLTVL.

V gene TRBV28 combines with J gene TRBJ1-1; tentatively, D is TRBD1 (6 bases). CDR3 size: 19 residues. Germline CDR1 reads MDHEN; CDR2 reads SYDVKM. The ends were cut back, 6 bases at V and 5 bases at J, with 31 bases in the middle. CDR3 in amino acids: CASSPFGGGGRNLFTEAFF. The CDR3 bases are TGTGCCAGCAGCCCCTTTGGCGGCGGGGGGCGAAACTTATTTACTGAAGCTTTCTTT.

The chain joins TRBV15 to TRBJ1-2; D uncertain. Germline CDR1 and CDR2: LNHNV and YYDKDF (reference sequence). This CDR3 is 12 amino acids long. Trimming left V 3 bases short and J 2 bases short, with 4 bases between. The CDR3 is CATSRQNYGYTF. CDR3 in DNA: TGTGCCACCAGCAGGCAGAACTATGGCTACACCTTC.

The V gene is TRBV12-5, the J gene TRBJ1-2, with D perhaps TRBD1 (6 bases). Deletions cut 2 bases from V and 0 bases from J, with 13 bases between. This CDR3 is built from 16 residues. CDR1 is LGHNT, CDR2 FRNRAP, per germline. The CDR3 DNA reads TGTGCTAGTGGTTTGCTGCCTGACAGGCCTAACTATGGCTACACCTTC. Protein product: CASGLLPDRPNYGYTF. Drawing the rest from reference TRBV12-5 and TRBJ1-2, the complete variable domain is DARVTQTPRHKVTEMGQEVTMRCQPILGHNTVFWYRQTMMQGLELLAYFRNRAPLDDSGMPKDRFSAEMPDATLATLKIQPSEPRDSAVYFCASGLLPDRPNYGYTFGSGTRLTVV.